This T cell receptor (beta chain) stems from a study of blood T cell repertoires in COVID-19. On the study more broadly: Nucleic acid was either cDNA or gDNA, and it came from T cells, B-cell-depleted T cells, or PBMCs.

Deletions cut 8 bases from V and 2 bases from J, with 16 bases between. The CDR3 runs 14 residues. Germline values: CDR1 SGHTA, CDR2 FQGNSA. Authors' data handling: Amplifying reference gene primers gave estimates of nucleated cell counts. Here immunoSEQ multiplex PCR was the method, and the copy in TCRdb shows in-frame clones only, minus some. V, J and clone size are those of that table, while D and trimming were read from the DNA. The sample contains fewer than 350,000 clones, 75% to 90% of which appear only once. Specimen: PBMCs or T cells enriched from blood (not recorded which). The chain couples TRBV7-2 to TRBJ2-7; D gene unclear. This receptor was taken from a woman aged 40 to 50 who had recovered from COVID-19. The CDR3 spells CASGPPDPPYEQYF. The CDR3 DNA follows: TGTGCCAGCGGGCCCCCGGATCCACCCTACGAGCAGTACTTC.